This T cell receptor beta chain derives from a study of molecular identifiers for immune sequencing clone quantification. When naive CD8 T cells were sorted, they were gated as CD8+CD4-CCR7+CD45RA+. TCRdb reprocessed the PCR reads via MiXCR and lists one record per CDR3 protein. This sample carries 460,000 or so distinct CDR3 sequences, about 25% of them seen once, and the ten largest clones take around 0.79%. The germline V gene encodes CDR1 DFQATT and CDR2 SNEGSKA (reference sequence). The CDR3 spans 12 residues. V was shortened by 3 bases and J by 3 bases, with 9 bases between the two germline ends.

Material: naive CD8+ T cells from blood, with Jurkat cell RNA spiked in. As for subset: FACS-sorted CD8+CD4-CCR7+CD45RA+ naive T cells. The sequence came from a human donor in good health. Some libraries in this study had Jurkat cell RNA spiked in. This chain links TRBV20-1 with TRBJ2-7; D assignment may be TRBD1 or TRBD2 (5 bases each). The CDR3 DNA follows: TGCAGTGCTAGTAGAGGGGACTACGAGCAGTACTTC. The encoded protein is CSASRGDYEQYF.